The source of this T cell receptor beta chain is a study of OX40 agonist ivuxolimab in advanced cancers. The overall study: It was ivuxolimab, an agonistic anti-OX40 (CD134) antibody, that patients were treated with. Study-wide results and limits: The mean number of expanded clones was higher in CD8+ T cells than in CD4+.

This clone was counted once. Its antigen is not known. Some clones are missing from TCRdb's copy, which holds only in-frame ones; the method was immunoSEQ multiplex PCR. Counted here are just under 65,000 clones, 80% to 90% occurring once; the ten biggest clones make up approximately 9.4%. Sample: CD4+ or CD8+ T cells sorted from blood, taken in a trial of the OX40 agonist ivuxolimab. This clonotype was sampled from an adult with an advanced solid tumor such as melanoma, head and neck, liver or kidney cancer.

The CDR3 sequence is CASSIITGGPNEQFF. CDR3 nucleotide sequence: TGTGCCAGTAGTATTATAACGGGAGGGCCAAATGAGCAGTTCTTC. The rearrangement joins TRBV19 to TRBJ2-1; 8 nucleotides match TRBD2. The germline V gene has CDR1 LNHDA and CDR2 SQIVND (reference sequence). V shed 3 bases and J 7 bases; nucleotides not matched to a gene: 8. This CDR3 spans 15 amino acids.